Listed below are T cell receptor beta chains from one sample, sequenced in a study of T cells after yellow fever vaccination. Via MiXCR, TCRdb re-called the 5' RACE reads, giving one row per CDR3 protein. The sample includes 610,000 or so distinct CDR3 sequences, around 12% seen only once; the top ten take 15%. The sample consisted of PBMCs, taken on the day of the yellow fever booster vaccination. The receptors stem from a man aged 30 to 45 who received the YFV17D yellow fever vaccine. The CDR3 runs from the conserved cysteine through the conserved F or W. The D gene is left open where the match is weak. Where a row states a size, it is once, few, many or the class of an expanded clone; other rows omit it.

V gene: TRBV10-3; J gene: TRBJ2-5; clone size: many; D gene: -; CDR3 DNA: TGTGCCATCAGTGAGTCGGTTGAGACCCAGTACTTC; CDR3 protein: CAISESVETQYF
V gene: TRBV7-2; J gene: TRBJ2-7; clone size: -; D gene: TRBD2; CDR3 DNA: TGTGCCAGCAGCCAAACTAGCGGGCCTACCTACGAGCAGTACTTC; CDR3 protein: CASSQTSGPTYEQYF
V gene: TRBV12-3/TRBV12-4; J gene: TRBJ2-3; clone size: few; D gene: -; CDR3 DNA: TGTGCCACCTCATTTCCAGATACGCAGTATTTT; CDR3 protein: CATSFPDTQYF
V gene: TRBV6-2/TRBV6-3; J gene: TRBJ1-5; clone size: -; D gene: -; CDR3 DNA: TGTGCCAGTGCCCGCGGGGGAAGCGGCAATCAGCCCCAGCATTTT; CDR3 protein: CASARGGSGNQPQHF
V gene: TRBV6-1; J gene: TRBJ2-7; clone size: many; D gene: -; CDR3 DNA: TGTGCCAGCAGCCCGCCGGGCCGACCCTACGAGCAGTACTTC; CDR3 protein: CASSPPGRPYEQYF
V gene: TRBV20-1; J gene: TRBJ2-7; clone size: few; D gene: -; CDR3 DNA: TGCAGTGTGAATAGCGGCTCCTACGAGCAGTACTTC; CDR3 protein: CSVNSGSYEQYF
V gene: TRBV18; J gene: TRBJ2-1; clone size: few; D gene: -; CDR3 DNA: TGTGCCAGCTCACACGACTTTGGGACCTCCTACAATGAGCAGTTCTTC; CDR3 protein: CASSHDFGTSYNEQFF
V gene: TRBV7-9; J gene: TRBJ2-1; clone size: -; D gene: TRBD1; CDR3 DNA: TGTGCCAGCAGCCTACCTGGGACAGGGAGCAATGAGCAGTTCTTC; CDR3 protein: CASSLPGTGSNEQFF
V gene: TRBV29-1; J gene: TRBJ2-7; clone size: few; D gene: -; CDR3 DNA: TGCAGCGTTGAAAGGGGGGCATACGAGCAGTACTTC; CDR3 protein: CSVERGAYEQYF
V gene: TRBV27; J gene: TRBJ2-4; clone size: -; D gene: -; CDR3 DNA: TGTGCCAGCAAACCTCACCTTTGGGGGGAGTTAGCCAAAAACATTCAGTACTTC; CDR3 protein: CASKPHLWGELAKNIQYF
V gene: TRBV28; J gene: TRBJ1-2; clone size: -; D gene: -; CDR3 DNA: TGTGCCAGCAGTGCGGTAGCGACCTATGGCTACACCTTC; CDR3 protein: CASSAVATYGYTF
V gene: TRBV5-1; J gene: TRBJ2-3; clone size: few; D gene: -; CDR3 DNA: TGCGCCAGCAGCCTCTCACGCGTGGGGCCTACCACAGATACGCAGTATTTT; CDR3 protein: CASSLSRVGPTTDTQYF
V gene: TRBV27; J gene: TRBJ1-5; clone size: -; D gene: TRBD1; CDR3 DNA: TGTGCCAGCAGACCACAGGGGGTAGTTCAGCCCCAGCATTTT; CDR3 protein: CASRPQGVVQPQHF
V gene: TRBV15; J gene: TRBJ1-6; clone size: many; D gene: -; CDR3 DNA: TGTGCCACCAGCACCGATCCGGTGGGGGGTTCACCCCTCCACTTT; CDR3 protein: CATSTDPVGGSPLHF
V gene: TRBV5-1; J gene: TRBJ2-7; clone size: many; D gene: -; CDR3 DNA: TGCGCCAGCAGCTACCAAGGACAGAGCTCCTACGAGCAGTACTTC; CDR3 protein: CASSYQGQSSYEQYF
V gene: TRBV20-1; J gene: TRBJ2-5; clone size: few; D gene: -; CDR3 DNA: TGCAGTGCTAGATCAGACAGGAGAGAGACCCAGTACTTC; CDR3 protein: CSARSDRRETQYF
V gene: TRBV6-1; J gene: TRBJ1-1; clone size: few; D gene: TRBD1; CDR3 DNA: TGTGCCAGCAGTCCCCTGGGGACAGACACTGAAGCTTTCTTT; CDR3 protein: CASSPLGTDTEAFF
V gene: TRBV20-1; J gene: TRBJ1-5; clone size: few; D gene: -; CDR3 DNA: TGCAGTGCTAGAGATGTGGGAGATCAGCCCCAGCATTTT; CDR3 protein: CSARDVGDQPQHF
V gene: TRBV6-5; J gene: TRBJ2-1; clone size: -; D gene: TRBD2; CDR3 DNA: TGTGCCAGCAGTTTTGGGGAGGGACGCCGATACAATGAGCAGTTCTTC; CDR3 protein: CASSFGEGRRYNEQFF
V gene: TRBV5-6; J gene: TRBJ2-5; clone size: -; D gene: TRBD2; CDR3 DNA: TGTGCCAGCAGCTTACCCTTAGCGGGAGAAGAGACCCAGTACTTC; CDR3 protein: CASSLPLAGEETQYF
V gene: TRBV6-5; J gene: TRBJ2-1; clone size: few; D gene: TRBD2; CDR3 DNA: TGTGCCAGCAGTTGGGGTATAGCGGGAGGCCTCCTCACGGAGCAGTTCTTC; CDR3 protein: CASSWGIAGGLLTEQFF
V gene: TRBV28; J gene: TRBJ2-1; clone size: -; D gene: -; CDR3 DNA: TGTGCCAGCAGTTTAGGCCTCGAAGAGTTCTTC; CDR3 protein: CASSLGLEEFF
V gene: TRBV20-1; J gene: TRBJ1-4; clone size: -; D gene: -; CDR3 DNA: TGCAGTGCTCCCCGGAGGGATCGCGAACTGTTTTTT; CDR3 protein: CSAPRRDRELFF
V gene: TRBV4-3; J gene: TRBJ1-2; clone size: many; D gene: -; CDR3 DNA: TGCGCCAGCAGCCAAGCCCCGACGGATGGCTACACCTTC; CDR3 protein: CASSQAPTDGYTF
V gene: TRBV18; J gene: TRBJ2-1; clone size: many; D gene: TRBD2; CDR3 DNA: TGTGCCAGCTCACCGGGGACTAGCGGATCCTACAATGAGCAGTTCTTC; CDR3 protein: CASSPGTSGSYNEQFF
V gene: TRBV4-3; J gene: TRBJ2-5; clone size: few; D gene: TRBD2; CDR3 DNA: TGCGCCAGCAGCCAAGCGGGACTAGCGGGGACGGAGACCCAGTACTTC; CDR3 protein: CASSQAGLAGTETQYF
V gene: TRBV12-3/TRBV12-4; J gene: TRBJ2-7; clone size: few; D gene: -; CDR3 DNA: TGTGCCAGCAGTTTCGCCGGGCCAAATTACGAGCAGTACTTC; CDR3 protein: CASSFAGPNYEQYF
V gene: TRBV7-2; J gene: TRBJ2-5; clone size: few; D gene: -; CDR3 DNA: TGTGCCAGCAGCCACAGGAGTACTTGGGGGCAAGAGACCCAGTACTTC; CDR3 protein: CASSHRSTWGQETQYF
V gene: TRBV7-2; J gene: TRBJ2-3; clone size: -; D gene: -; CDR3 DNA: TGTGCCAGCAGCCCCGAGGGGAGAGATACGCAGTATTTT; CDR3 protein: CASSPEGRDTQYF
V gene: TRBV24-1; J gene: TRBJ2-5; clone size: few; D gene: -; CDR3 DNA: TGTGCCACCAGCCTCACAGGGCTGGAGACCCAGTACTTC; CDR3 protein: CATSLTGLETQYF
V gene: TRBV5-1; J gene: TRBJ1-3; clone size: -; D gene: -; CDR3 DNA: TGCGCCAGCAGCTTGGACGGTGGCCCCCACGCTGGAAACACCATATATTTT; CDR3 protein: CASSLDGGPHAGNTIYF
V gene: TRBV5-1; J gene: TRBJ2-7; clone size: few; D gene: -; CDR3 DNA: TGCGCCAGCTCTATTGAGAGCGGAACCTACGAGCAGTACTTC; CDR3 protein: CASSIESGTYEQYF
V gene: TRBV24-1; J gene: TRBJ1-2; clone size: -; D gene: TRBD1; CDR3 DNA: TGTGCCACCAGTGACACCCGGACAGGCTATGGCTACACCTTC; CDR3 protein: CATSDTRTGYGYTF
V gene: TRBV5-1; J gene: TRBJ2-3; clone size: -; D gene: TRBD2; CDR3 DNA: TGCGCCAGCAGCAAACAGCGGGCGGGAGGCACAGATACGCAGTATTTT; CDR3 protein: CASSKQRAGGTDTQYF
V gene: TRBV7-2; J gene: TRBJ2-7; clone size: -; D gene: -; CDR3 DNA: TGTGCCAGCAGCTCAGGACAGATCTACTACGAGCAGTACTTC; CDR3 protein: CASSSGQIYYEQYF
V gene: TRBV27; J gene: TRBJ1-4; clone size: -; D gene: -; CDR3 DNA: TGTGCCAGCAGTTTATTGGGCGGAGAAAAACTGTTTTTT; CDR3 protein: CASSLLGGEKLFF
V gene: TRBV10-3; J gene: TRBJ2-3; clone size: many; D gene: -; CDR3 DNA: TGTGCCATCACGGCGGGGTCCACAGATACGCAGTATTTT; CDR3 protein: CAITAGSTDTQYF